The source of this T cell receptor (beta chain) is a study of blood T cells in healthy people across ages. A second PCR, run for 7 to 11 cycles, used a sample-barcoded 5' primer plus a J-beta primer mix. TCRdb processed the 5' RACE reads anew with MiXCR; each CDR3 protein has one entry. The sample has 1.5 million to 2 million distinct CDR3 sequences; around half are singletons. The germline gives CDR1 MNHEY, CDR2 SMNVEV (reference sequence). The CDR3 covers 17 residues. V gave up 6 bases and J gave up 1 base; unmatched junction bases: 10. The sequenced material came from blood. This receptor was identified in a woman in her thirties or forties in good health. V gene TRBV27 combines with J gene TRBJ2-3; 10 nucleotides match TRBD1. The CDR3 DNA reads as TGTGCCAGCAGCAAAAAAACCGGGACAGGGGGCACAGATACGCAGTATTTT. Amino acid sequence: CASSKKTGTGGTDTQYF.